These 25 T cell receptor beta chains were sequenced from one sample in a study of cytomegalovirus exposure and HLA in healthy donors. PCR was performed using 60 Vbeta and 13 Jbeta primers. The repertoire was sequenced with immunoSEQ multiplex PCR; TCRdb's copy has only in-frame clones and lacks some. The sample records about 170,000 clones, 73% being singletons. Specimen: PBMCs. These TCRs come from a woman between 18 and 29 years old in good health and CMV-seropositive.

The CDR3 reads CASSLAHGGGTEAFF. The DNA for the CDR3 is TGTGCCAGCAGCTTAGCCCACGGGGGGGGGACTGAAGCTTTCTTT. This chain uses TRBV7-8 with TRBJ1-1; a weak D match, TRBD1 (5 bases). Germline loops: CDR1 SGHVS, CDR2 FQNEAQ. V was shortened by 0 bases and J by 5 bases, with 13 bases between the two germline ends. This CDR3 contains 15 residues. The entire variable domain, with the rest obtained from reference TRBV7-8 and TRBJ1-1, is as follows: GAGVSQSPRYKVAKRGQDVALRCDPISGHVSLFWYQQALGQGPEFLTYFQNEAQLDKSGLPSDRFFAERPEGSVSTLKIQRTQQEDSAVYLCASSLAHGGGTEAFFGQGTRLTVV.

The rearrangement links TRBV9 to TRBJ2-3; unclear D gene. V was pared by 4 bases and J by 0 bases, with 6 bases between. This CDR3 has 13 residues. The germline gives CDR1 SGDLS, CDR2 YYNGEE. CDR3 sequence reads: CASSRSSTDTQYF. The CDR3 DNA follows: TGTGCCAGCAGCCGGTCTAGCACAGATACGCAGTATTTT.

The chain couples TRBV4-2 to TRBJ2-3; no firm D call. With 4 bases removed from V and 4 bases from J, the gap between germline ends came to 15 bases. This CDR3 is 15 amino acids long. CDR1 LGHNA and CDR2 YNFKEQ come from the germline V gene. The CDR3 DNA follows: TGTGCCAGCAGCCGAGAAAGCGCCGGCGCAGATACGCAGTATTTT. Protein: CASSRESAGADTQYF.

This rearrangement joins TRBV4-2 to TRBJ2-1, with D perhaps TRBD2 (6 bases). Trimming left V 0 bases short and J 1 base short, with 10 bases between. This CDR3 is built from 16 residues. Per the germline V gene, CDR1 is LGHNA and CDR2 is YNFKEQ. The CDR3 protein is CASSQDAGQSYNEQFF. CDR3 nucleotide sequence: TGTGCCAGCAGCCAAGATGCGGGGCAATCCTACAATGAGCAGTTCTTC.

The V and J genes are TRBV29-1 and TRBJ2-5, with 7 bases that match TRBD1. Germline V gene sequence: CDR1 SQVTM, CDR2 ANQGSEA. J lost 4 bases, V lost 7 bases, and 3 bases had no gene match. This CDR3 is built from 11 residues. The CDR3 DNA reads as TGCAGCGGAACAGGGGTAGAGACCCAGTACTTC. It is translated as CSGTGVETQYF. Full variable domain (remainder filled in from reference TRBV29-1 and TRBJ2-5): SAVISQKPSRDICQRGTSLTIQCQVDSQVTMMFWYRQQPGQSLTLIATANQGSEATYESGFVIDKFPISRPNLTFSTLTVSNMSPEDSSIYLCSGTGVETQYFGPGTRLLVL.

This clone was found a few times. The genes are TRBV6-5 and TRBJ1-2; a possible D gene is TRBD1 (6 bases). Trimming cost V 6 bases and J 7 bases, with 18 bases left between them. The CDR3 totals 14 residues. Germline V gives CDR1 MNHEY, CDR2 SVGAGI. CDR3: CASRPNFGGPGYTF. The CDR3 DNA is TGTGCCAGCAGGCCGAATTTTGGGGGCCCTGGCTACACCTTC.

The chain couples TRBV19 to TRBJ1-5; D gene ambiguous. The CDR3 loop spans 15 amino acids. Germline CDR1 is LNHDA and CDR2 is SQIVND (reference sequence). V gave up 5 bases and J gave up 0 bases, with 11 bases separating them. In DNA, the CDR3 is TGTGCCAGTAGTGCAGAGGATTATAGCAATCAGCCCCAGCATTTT. Encoded protein: CASSAEDYSNQPQHF.

This sequence joins TRBV27 and TRBJ1-1; tentative D call: TRBD1 (6 bases). This CDR3 is built from 13 residues. Germline-derived CDR1 and CDR2 are MNHEY and SMNVEV (reference sequence). V was pared by 2 bases and J by 10 bases, with 14 bases between. The CDR3 loop reads CASSLREGDVAFF. As DNA, the CDR3 is TGTGCCAGCAGTTTAAGGGAGGGGGACGTAGCTTTCTTT.

The rearrangement links TRBV6-6 to TRBJ1-2; TRBD1 matches 9 bases. This CDR3 has 13 amino acids. V lost 4 bases, J lost 13 bases, and 10 bases stayed unmatched. Germline CDR1 MNHNY, CDR2 SVGAGI (reference sequence). Here the CDR3 DNA reads TGTGCCAGCAGTTGGGGACAGGGCGGGGGCCGCACCTTC. It encodes CASSWGQGGGRTF.

V usage is TRBV5-6 and J usage is TRBJ1-6; 7 bases are a match to TRBD1. After removal of 0 bases from V and 9 bases from J, the junction contained 12 bases not matched to a gene. The CDR3 extends over 17 amino acids. Germline CDR1 and CDR2: SGHDT and YYEEEE. The CDR3 DNA reads as TGTGCCAGCAGCTTGGAGGGGGCCTCAGGGGTTTTTTCACCCCTCCACTTT. This codes for CASSLEGASGVFSPLHF.

This chain connects TRBV5-1 to TRBJ1-1, with 7 positions matching TRBD1. J was trimmed by 3 bases and V by 5 bases; bases with no gene match: 7. The CDR3 is 14 residues long. The germline CDR1 and CDR2 sequences are SGHRS and YFSETQ. CDR3 coding DNA: TGCGCCAGCAGACGCACAGGGGAGGACACTGAAGCTTTCTTT. It encodes CASRRTGEDTEAFF.

The V gene is TRBV7-2, the J gene TRBJ1-3, with D possibly TRBD1 on 6 matching bases. The CDR3 has 15 amino acids. With 5 bases removed from V and 8 bases from J, the gap between germline ends came to 19 bases. Germline V gene data show CDR1 as SGHTA and CDR2 as FQGNSA. Written as DNA, the CDR3 is TGTGCCAGCAGCCTTACCGGGACAAATGAGGACACCATATATTTT. This gives the protein CASSLTGTNEDTIYF.

The V and J genes are TRBV4-2 and TRBJ2-7; 8 bases map to TRBD2. V lost 3 bases and J lost 5; bases outside the gene matches: 3. The CDR3 consists of 13 residues. CDR1 and CDR2 from the germline V gene are LGHNA and YNFKEQ. The CDR3 loop is CASSHPGGDEQYF. CDR3 nucleotide sequence: TGTGCCAGCAGCCACCCCGGGGGGGACGAGCAGTACTTC.

This chain connects TRBV15 to TRBJ2-3; 11 nucleotides line up with TRBD1. This CDR3 comprises 16 residues. The V gene's germline CDR1 is LNHNV and CDR2 YYDKDF (reference sequence). V was pared by 5 bases and J by 8 bases, with 12 bases of the junction left unmatched. DNA for the CDR3: TGTGCCACCAGCCCCCATGGACAGGGGGCCGTGTCTACGCAGTATTTT. It translates to CATSPHGQGAVSTQYF.

This clone was picked up one time. The gene calls are TRBV6-1 and TRBJ1-2; D gene unclear. The V end was cut by 4 bases, the J end by 4 bases, with 10 bases between. The CDR3 length is 13 residues. Germline loops: CDR1 MNHNS, CDR2 SASEGT. CDR3 sequence (DNA): TGTGCCAGCAGTGTTATGGCCCCCTATGGCTACACCTTC. This sequence encodes CASSVMAPYGYTF.

This sequence joins TRBV5-1 and TRBJ1-1; D gene uncertain. Germline-derived CDR1 and CDR2 are SGHRS and YFSETQ. CDR3 length: 17 residues. The V end lost 0 bases, the J end lost 5 bases, and 20 bases lay between the germline ends. The CDR3 protein is CASSLAGVGAGETEAFF. The DNA of the CDR3 is TGCGCCAGCAGCTTGGCCGGAGTAGGTGCCGGGGAGACTGAAGCTTTCTTT.

The genes are TRBV2 and TRBJ2-7; 7 bases are shared with TRBD2. The ends lost 2 bases at V and 7 bases at J; junction bases unmatched: 11. This CDR3 has 15 residues. Germline V gene sequence: CDR1 SNHLY, CDR2 FYNNEI. The CDR3 reads CASSEWPSGGGEQYF. CDR3 bases: TGTGCCAGCAGTGAATGGCCTAGCGGAGGTGGTGAGCAGTACTTC. Supplemented by reference TRBV2 and TRBJ2-7, the full variable domain reads EPEVTQTPSHQVTQMGQEVILRCVPISNHLYFYWYRQILGQKVEFLVSFYNNEISEKSEIFDDQFSVERPDGSNFTLKIRSTKLEDSAMYFCASSEWPSGGGEQYFGPGTRLTVT.

The gene calls are TRBV18 and TRBJ2-7, with D perhaps TRBD1 (5 bases). The CDR3 loop spans 12 amino acids. Germline V gene lookup returns CDR1 KGHSH and CDR2 LQKENI. V was shortened by 3 bases and J by 7 bases, with 10 bases between the two germline ends. The CDR3 coding sequence is TGTGCCAGCTCACCGGTAGCAGGGGAGCAGTACTTC. Protein product: CASSPVAGEQYF.

The chain couples TRBV7-2 to TRBJ1-2; D unresolved. Trimming stripped 1 base from V and 8 bases from J, with 14 bases between. CDR1 and CDR2 from the germline V gene are SGHTA and FQGNSA. This CDR3 has 14 amino acids. In nucleotides, the CDR3 is TGTGCCAGCAGCTTAGATGCAGGAACTCGGGGCTACACCTTC. Translated, it gives CASSLDAGTRGYTF.

CDR3 in amino acids: CASSWNRDTGELFF. In DNA form, the CDR3 reads TGTGCCAGCAGTTGGAACAGGGACACCGGGGAGCTGTTTTTT. J is TRBJ2-2 and V is TRBV28, with D tentatively TRBD1 (6 bases). The V and J ends lost 4 bases and 3 bases respectively, with 9 bases between them. Germline assignment: CDR1 MDHEN and CDR2 SYDVKM. This CDR3 has 14 residues. Using reference TRBV28 and TRBJ2-2 for the parts outside the CDR3, the full variable domain is DVKVTQSSRYLVKRTGEKVFLECVQDMDHENMFWYRQDPGLGLRLIYFSYDVKMKEKGDIPEGYSVSREKKERFSLILESASTNQTSMYLCASSWNRDTGELFFGEGSRLTVL.

The V gene is TRBV2, the J gene TRBJ1-1; the match to TRBD1 covers 8 bases. The CDR3 spans 14 residues. Trimming at V came to 10 bases and at J to 5 bases, leaving 12 bases not matched to a gene. The germline CDR1 and CDR2 sequences are SNHLY and FYNNEI. For the CDR3, the DNA is TGTGCCACCAACCGACAGGGGTCGGGAACTGAAGCTTTCTTT. Encoded protein: CATNRQGSGTEAFF.

This clone has more than one count but fewer than ten. The rearrangement links TRBV6-1 to TRBJ1-1, with TRBD1 matching 8 bases. J was trimmed by 5 bases and V by 3 bases; bases with no gene match: 5. The CDR3 consists of 14 residues. Germline V CDR1 and CDR2: MNHNS, SASEGT. The CDR3 spells CASSEARGLTEAFF. The CDR3 DNA reads TGTGCCAGCAGTGAGGCCAGGGGGCTTACTGAAGCTTTCTTT.

This clone was picked up a small number of times. This chain joins TRBV29-1 and TRBJ2-5, with 7 bases lining up with TRBD1. Germline trimming cut 7 bases from V and 10 bases from J; bases unmatched to any gene: 12. The CDR3 is 12 residues long. Germline CDR1 reads SQVTM; CDR2 reads ANQGSEA. CDR3: CSAPEGARGQYF. The CDR3 bases are TGCAGCGCGCCCGAGGGGGCTCGGGGCCAGTACTTC.

The V gene is TRBV5-5, the J gene TRBJ2-3; 7 positions agree with TRBD1. Germline V lookup: CDR1 SGHKS, CDR2 YYEKEE (reference sequence). J lost 3 bases, V lost 1 base, and 11 bases had no gene match. The CDR3 totals 17 residues. CDR3: CASSLLVQGFVTDTQYF. The CDR3 nucleotides read TGTGCCAGCAGCTTGCTGGTACAGGGGTTTGTGACAGATACGCAGTATTTT.

The V gene is TRBV5-1, the J gene TRBJ2-1, with 9 nucleotides matching TRBD2. Trimming at V came to 6 bases and at J to 4 bases, leaving 17 bases not matched to a gene. Germline values: CDR1 SGHRS, CDR2 YFSETQ. The CDR3 consists of 18 residues. The CDR3 region has the DNA TGCGCCAGCATCGCGAATCCCATCGCGGGGGGGGTTTACAATGAGCAGTTCTTC. This codes for CASIANPIAGGVYNEQFF.